The T cell receptor (beta chain) described here comes from a study of neurological immune-mediated disorders. From 15-18 subjects, over 190 million TCR-beta sequences were obtained in each sequencing run. In TCRdb, the 5' RACE reads were re-called with MiXCR into one record per CDR3 protein. The sample has 27,000 or so distinct CDR3 sequences; more than 20% are singletons. Germline assignment: CDR1 DFQATT and CDR2 SNEGSKA (reference sequence). The CDR3 is 14 residues long. With 1 base clipped from V and 4 bases from J, the junction kept 5 bases outside the gene matches. There are many counts of this clonotype.

The sample was PBMCs. This receptor was taken from a woman aged 60-75 years in good health. The chain has TRBV20-1 and TRBJ2-7, with 9 bases aligning to TRBD1. The CDR3 spells CSARGGQGWYEQYF. The CDR3 nucleotides are TGCAGTGCTAGAGGGGGACAGGGATGGTACGAGCAGTACTTC.